This TCR beta chain emerged from a study of blood T cell repertoires in COVID-19. Across the whole study: There were acute and convalescent COVID-19 samples, and they came from the United States, Italy and Spain. In each case, the material was cDNA or gDNA derived from T cells, B-cell-depleted T cells, or PBMCs.

Per the original data handling: Reference gene primers were amplified, and this amplification served to estimate nucleated cell counts. The repertoire was sequenced with immunoSEQ multiplex PCR; TCRdb's copy has only in-frame clones and lacks some. The V and J calls and clone size are taken from that table; D and trimming were inferred from the DNA. The table lists around 430,000 clones, about 91% of them singletons. Seattle enrolled patients during active infection and tracked them longitudinally. The length of the CDR3 is 16 residues. CDR1 SGHVS and CDR2 FQNEAQ come from the germline V gene. The V segment lost 2 bases and the J segment 4 bases; nucleotides outside the gene matches: 9.

The chain couples TRBV7-8 to TRBJ2-5, with TRBD2 matching 8 bases. This TCR was sampled from a woman aged 45 to 65 with COVID-19, enrolled during active disease. Sequenced: peripheral blood. The CDR3 nucleotides are TGTGCCAGCAGCTTAACGGGGGGGCGATTCCGAGAGACCCAGTACTTC. Its protein is CASSLTGGRFRETQYF.